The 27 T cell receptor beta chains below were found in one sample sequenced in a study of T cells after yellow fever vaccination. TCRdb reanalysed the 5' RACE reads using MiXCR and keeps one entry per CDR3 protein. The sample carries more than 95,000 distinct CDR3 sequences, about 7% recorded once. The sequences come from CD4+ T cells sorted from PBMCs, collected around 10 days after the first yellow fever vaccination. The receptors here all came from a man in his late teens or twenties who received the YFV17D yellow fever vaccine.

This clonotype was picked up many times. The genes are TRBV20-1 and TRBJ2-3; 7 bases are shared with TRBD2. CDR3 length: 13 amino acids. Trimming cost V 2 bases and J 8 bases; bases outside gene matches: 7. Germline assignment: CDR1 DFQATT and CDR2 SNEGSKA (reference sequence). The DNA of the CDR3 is TGCAGTGCTAGACCTACTGGCGGGGGTACGCAGTATTTT. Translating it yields CSARPTGGGTQYF.

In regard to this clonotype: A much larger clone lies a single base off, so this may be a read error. The CDR3: CASSSGFTYEQYF. In DNA, the CDR3 is TGTGCCAGCAGCTCGGGGTTCACCTACGAGCAGTACTTC. This rearrangement joins TRBV28 to TRBJ2-7, with D possibly TRBD2 on 5 matching bases. CDR3 size: 13 residues. Trimming pared 6 bases from V and 2 bases from J, leaving 11 bases between. CDR1 MDHEN and CDR2 SYDVKM come from the germline V gene.

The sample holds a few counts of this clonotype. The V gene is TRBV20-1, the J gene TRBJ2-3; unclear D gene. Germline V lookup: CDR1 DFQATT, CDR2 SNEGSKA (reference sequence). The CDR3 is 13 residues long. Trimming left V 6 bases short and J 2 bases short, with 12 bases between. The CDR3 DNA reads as TGCAGTGCCCAGAAGGATTACACAGATACGCAGTATTTT. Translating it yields CSAQKDYTDTQYF.

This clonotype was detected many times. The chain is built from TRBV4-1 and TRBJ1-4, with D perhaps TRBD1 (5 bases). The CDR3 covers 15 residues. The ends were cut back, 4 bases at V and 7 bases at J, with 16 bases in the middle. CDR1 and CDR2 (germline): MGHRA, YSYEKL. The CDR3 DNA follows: TGCGCCAGCAGCCCCGGGACCAAAAATGTTGAAAAACTGTTTTTT. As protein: CASSPGTKNVEKLFF.

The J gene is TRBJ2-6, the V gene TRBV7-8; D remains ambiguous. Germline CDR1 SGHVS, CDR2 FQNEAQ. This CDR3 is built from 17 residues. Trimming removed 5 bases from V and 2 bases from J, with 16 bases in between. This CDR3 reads CASSPQSGHAGANVLTF. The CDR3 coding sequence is TGTGCCAGCAGCCCCCAGTCTGGGCATGCTGGGGCCAACGTCCTGACTTTC.

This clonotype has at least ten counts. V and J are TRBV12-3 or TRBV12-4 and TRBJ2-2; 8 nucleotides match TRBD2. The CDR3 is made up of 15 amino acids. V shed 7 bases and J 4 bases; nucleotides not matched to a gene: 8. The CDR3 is CASTPGGGSTGELFF. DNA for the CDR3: TGTGCCAGCACCCCGGGGGGGGGATCCACCGGGGAGCTGTTTTTT.

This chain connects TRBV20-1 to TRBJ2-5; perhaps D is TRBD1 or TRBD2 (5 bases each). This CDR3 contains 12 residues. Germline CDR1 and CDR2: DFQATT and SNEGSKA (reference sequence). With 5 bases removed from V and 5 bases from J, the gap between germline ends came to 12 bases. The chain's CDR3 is CSARPEGETQYF. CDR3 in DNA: TGCAGTGCTCGCCCTGAGGGGGAGACCCAGTACTTC.

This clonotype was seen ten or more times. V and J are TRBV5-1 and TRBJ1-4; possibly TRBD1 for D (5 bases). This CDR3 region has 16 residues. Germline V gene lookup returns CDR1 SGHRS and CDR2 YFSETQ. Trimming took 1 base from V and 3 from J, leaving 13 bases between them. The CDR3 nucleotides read TGCGCCAGCAGCTTGTTGCCGGGGGGAGCTAATGAAAAACTGTTTTTT. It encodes CASSLLPGGANEKLFF.

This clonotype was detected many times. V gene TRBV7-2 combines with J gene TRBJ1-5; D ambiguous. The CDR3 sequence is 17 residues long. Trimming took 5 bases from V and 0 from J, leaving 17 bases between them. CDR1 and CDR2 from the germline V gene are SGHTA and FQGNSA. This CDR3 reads CASSPADLPYSNQPQHF. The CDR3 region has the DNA TGTGCCAGCAGCCCAGCGGACCTTCCGTATAGCAATCAGCCCCAGCATTTT.

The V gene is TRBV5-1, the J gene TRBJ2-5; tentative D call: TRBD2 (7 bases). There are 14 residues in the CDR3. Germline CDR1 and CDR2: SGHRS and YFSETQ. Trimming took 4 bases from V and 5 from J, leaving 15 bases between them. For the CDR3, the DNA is TGCGCCAGCAGCGAGGGGGGGCCGGAGGAGACCCAGTACTTC. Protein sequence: CASSEGGPEETQYF. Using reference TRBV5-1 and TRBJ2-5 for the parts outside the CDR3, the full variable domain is KAGVTQTPRYLIKTRGQQVTLSCSPISGHRSVSWYQQTPGQGLQFLFEYFSETQRNKGNFPGRFSGRQFSNSRSEMNVSTLELGDSALYLCASSEGGPEETQYFGPGTRLLVL.

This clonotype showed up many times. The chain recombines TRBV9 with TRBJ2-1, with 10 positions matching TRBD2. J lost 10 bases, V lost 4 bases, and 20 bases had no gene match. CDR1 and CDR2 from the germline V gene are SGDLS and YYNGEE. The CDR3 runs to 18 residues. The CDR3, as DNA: TGTGCCAGCAGCCCTCACTCAGGGCCCAGCGGGGGGGCTGGAGAGCAGTTCTTC. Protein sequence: CASSPHSGPSGGAGEQFF.

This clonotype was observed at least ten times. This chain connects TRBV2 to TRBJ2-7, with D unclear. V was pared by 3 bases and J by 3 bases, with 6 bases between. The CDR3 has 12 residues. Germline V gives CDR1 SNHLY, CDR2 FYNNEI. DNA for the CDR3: TGTGCCAGCAGTGACGGGTTCTACGAGCAGTACGTC. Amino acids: CASSDGFYEQYV.

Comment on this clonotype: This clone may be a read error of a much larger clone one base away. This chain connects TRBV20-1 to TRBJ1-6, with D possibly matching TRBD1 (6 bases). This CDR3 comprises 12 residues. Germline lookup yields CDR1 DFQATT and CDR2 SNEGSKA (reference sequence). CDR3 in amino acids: CSTRGNSSPLHF. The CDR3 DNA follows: TGCAGTACTAGGGGGAATAGTTCACCCCTCCACTTT.

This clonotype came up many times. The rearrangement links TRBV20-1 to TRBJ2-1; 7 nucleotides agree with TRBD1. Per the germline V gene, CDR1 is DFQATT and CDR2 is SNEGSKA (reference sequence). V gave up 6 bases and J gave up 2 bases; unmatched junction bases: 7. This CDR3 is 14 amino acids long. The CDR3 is CSATPGGPYNEQFF. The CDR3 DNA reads TGCAGTGCGACCCCAGGGGGTCCCTACAATGAGCAGTTCTTC.

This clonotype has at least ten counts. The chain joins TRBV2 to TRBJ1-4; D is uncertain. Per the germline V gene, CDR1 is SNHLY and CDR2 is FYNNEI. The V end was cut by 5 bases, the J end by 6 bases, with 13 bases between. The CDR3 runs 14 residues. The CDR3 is CASSTTNLDEKLFF. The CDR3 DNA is TGTGCCAGCAGTACCACAAACCTTGATGAAAAACTGTTTTTT.

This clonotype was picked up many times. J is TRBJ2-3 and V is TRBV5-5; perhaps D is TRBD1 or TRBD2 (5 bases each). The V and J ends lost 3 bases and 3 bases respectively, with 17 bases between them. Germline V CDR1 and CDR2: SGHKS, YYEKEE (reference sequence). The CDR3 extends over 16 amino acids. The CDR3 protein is CASSWGTAKRTDTQYF. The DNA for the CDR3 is TGTGCCAGCAGCTGGGGGACCGCAAAGCGGACAGATACGCAGTATTTT. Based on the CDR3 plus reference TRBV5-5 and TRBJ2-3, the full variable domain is DAGVTQSPTHLIKTRGQQVTLRCSPISGHKSVSWYQQVLGQGPQFIFQYYEKEERGRGNFPDRFSARQFPNYSSELNVNALLLGDSALYLCASSWGTAKRTDTQYFGPGTRLTVL.

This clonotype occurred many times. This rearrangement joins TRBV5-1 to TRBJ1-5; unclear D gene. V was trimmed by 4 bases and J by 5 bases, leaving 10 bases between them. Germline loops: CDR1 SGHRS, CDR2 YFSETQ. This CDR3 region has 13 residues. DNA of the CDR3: TGCGCCAGCAGCCACGGAGGCGATCAGCCCCAGCATTTT. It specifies CASSHGGDQPQHF.

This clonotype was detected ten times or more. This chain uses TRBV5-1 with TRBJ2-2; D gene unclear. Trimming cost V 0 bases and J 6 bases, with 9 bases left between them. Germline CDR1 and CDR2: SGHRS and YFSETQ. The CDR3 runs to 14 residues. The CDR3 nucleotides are TGCGCCAGCAGCTTGGGGAAGTCCCCCGGGGAGCTGTTTTTT. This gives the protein CASSLGKSPGELFF.

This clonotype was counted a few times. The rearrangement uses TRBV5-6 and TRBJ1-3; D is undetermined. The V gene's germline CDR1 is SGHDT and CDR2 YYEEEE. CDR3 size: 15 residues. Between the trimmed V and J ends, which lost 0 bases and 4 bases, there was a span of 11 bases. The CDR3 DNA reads TGTGCCAGCAGCTTGGGTGTAGGCCCAGGAAACACCATATATTTT. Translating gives CASSLGVGPGNTIYF. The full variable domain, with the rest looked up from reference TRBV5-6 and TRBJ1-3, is DAGVTQSPTHLIKTRGQQVTLRCSPKSGHDTVSWYQQALGQGPQFIFQYYEEEERQRGNFPDRFSGHQFPNYSSELNVNALLLGDSALYLCASSLGVGPGNTIYFGEGSWLTVV.

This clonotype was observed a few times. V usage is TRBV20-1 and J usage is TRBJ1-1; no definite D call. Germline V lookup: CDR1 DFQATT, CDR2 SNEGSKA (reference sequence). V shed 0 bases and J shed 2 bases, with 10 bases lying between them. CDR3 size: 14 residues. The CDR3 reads CSARDFAVNTEAFF. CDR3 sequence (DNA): TGCAGTGCTAGAGATTTCGCGGTTAACACTGAAGCTTTCTTT.

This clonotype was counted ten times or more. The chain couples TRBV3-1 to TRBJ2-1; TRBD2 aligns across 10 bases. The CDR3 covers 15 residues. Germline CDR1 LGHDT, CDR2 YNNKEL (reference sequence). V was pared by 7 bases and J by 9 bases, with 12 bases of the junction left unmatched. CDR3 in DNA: TGTGCCAGCACCCGCTCAAGCGGGGGGGCCGTTGAGCAGTTCTTC. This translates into CASTRSSGGAVEQFF.

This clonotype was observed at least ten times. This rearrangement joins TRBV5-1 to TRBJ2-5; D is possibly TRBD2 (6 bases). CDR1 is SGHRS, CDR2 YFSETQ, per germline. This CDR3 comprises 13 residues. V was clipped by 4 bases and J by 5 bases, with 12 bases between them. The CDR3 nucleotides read TGCGCCAGCAGCCCGGAGGGATGGGAGACCCAGTACTTC. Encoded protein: CASSPEGWETQYF.

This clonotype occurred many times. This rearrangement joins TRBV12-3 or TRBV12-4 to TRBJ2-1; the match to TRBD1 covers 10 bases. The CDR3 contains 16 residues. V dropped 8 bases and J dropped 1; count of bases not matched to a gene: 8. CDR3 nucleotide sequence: TGTGCCAGCGGTACGCCGGGACAGGGGTCCTACAATGAGCAGTTCTTC. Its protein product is CASGTPGQGSYNEQFF.

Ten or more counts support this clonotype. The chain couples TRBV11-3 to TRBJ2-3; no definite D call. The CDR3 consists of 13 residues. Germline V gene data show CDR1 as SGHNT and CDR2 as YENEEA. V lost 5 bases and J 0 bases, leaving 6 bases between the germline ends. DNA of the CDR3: TGTGCCAGCAGCCGACTTAGCACAGATACGCAGTATTTT. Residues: CASSRLSTDTQYF.

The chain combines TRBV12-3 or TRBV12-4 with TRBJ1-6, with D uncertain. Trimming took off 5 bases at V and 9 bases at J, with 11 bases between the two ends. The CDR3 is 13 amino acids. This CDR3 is CASSTESTSPLHF. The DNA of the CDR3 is TGTGCCAGCAGTACAGAGAGCACTTCACCCCTCCACTTT.

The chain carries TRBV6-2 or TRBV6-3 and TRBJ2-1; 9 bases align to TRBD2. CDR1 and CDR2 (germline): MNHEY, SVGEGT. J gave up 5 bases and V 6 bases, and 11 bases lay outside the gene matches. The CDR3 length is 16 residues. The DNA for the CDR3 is TGTGCCAGCAGAGATGTCCCGGGACTAGCAAACAATGAGCAGTTCTTC. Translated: CASRDVPGLANNEQFF.

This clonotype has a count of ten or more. CDR3 nucleotides: TGCAGTGCTAGAGAGGGGCCTCCCTTGGATACGCAGTATTTT. Its protein is CSAREGPPLDTQYF. The rearrangement joins TRBV20-1 to TRBJ2-3; perhaps TRBD1 as D (5 bases). V was clipped by 0 bases and J by 6 bases, with 13 bases between them. This CDR3 has 14 amino acids. The germline V gene has CDR1 DFQATT and CDR2 SNEGSKA (reference sequence).